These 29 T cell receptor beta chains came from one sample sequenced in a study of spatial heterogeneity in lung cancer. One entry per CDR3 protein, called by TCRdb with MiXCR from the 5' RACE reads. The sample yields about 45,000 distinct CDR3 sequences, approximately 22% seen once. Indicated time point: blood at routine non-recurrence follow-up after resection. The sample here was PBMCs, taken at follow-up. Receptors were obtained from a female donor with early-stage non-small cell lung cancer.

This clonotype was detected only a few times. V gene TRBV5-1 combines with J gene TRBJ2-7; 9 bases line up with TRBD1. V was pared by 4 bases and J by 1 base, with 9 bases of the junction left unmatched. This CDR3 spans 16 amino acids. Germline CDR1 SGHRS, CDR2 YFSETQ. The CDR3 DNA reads TGCGCCAGCAGCCTTACCCGGGACAGGGATTCCTACGAGCAGTACTTC. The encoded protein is CASSLTRDRDSYEQYF. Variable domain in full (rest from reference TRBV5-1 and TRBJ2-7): KAGVTQTPRYLIKTRGQQVTLSCSPISGHRSVSWYQQTPGQGLQFLFEYFSETQRNKGNFPGRFSGRQFSNSRSEMNVSTLELGDSALYLCASSLTRDRDSYEQYFGPGTRLTVT.

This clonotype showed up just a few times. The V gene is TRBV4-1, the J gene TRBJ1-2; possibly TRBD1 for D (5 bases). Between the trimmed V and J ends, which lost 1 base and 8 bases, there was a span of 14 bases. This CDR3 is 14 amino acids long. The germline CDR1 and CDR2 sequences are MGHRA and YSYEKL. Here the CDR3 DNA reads TGCGCCAGCAGCCAAGTGGGGCAGGGTTACGGCTACACCTTC. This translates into CASSQVGQGYGYTF.

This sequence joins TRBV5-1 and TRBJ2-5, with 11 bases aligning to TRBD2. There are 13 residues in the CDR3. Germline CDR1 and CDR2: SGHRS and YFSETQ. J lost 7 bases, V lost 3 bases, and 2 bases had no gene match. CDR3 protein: CASSSGTSGTQYF. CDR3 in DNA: TGCGCCAGCAGCTCCGGGACTAGCGGGACCCAGTACTTC. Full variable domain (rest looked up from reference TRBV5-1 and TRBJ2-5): KAGVTQTPRYLIKTRGQQVTLSCSPISGHRSVSWYQQTPGQGLQFLFEYFSETQRNKGNFPGRFSGRQFSNSRSEMNVSTLELGDSALYLCASSSGTSGTQYFGPGTRLLVL.

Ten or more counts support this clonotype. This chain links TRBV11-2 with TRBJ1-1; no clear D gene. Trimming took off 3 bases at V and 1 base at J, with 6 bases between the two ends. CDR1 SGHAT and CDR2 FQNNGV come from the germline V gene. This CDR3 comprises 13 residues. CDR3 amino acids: CASSFSENTEAFF. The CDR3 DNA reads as TGTGCCAGCAGCTTTTCGGAGAACACTGAAGCTTTCTTT.

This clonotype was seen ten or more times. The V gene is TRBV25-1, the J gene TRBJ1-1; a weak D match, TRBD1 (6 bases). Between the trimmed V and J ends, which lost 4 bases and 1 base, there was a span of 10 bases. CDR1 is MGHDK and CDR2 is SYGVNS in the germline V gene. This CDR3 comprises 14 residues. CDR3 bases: TGTGCCAGCAGTGTTCAGGGGAAGAACACTGAAGCTTTCTTT. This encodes CASSVQGKNTEAFF.

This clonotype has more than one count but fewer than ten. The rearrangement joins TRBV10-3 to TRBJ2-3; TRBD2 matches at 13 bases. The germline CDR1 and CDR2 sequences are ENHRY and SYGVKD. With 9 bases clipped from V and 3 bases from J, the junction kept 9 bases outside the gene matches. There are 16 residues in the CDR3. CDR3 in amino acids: CAIRTSGGGRTDTQYF. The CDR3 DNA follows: TGTGCCATAAGGACTAGCGGGGGCGGTAGAACAGATACGCAGTATTTT.

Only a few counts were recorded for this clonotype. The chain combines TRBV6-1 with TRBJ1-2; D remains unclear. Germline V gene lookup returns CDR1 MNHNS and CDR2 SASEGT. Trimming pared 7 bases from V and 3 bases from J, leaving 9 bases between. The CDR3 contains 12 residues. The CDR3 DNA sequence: TGTGCCAGCACCGAGATGGACTATGGCTACACCTTC. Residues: CASTEMDYGYTF.

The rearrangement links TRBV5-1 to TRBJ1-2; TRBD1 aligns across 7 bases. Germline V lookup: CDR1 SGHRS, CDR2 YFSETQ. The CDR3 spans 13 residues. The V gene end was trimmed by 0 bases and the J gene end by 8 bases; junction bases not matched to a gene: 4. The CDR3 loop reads CASSLGPGGGYTF. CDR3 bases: TGCGCCAGCAGCTTGGGGCCAGGGGGAGGCTACACCTTC.

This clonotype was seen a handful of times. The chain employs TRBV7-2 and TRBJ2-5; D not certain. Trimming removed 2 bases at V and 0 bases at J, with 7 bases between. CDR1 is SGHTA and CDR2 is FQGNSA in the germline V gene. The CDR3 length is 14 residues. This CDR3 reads CASSLLVYQETQYF. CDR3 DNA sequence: TGTGCCAGCAGCTTATTGGTGTACCAAGAGACCCAGTACTTC.

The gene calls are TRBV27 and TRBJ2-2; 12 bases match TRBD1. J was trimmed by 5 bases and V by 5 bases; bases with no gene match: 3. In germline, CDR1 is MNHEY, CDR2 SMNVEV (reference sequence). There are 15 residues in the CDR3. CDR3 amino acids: CASSRGQGATGELFF. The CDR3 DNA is TGTGCCAGCAGTAGGGGACAGGGGGCGACCGGGGAGCTGTTTTTT.

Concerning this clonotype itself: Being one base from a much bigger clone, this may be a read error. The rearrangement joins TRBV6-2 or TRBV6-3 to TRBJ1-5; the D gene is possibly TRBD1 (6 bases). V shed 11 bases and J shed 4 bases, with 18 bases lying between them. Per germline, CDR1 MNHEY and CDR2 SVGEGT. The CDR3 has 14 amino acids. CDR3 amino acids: CAVLDRYGNQPQHF. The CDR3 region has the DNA TGTGCCGTCCTCGACAGGTATGGGAATCAGCCCCAGCATTTT.

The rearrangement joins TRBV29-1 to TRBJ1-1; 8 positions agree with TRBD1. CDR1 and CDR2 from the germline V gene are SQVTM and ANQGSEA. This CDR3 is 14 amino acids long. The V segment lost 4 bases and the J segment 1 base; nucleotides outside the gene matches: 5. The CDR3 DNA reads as TGCAGCGTTGTACGGGGACAGGAGAACACTGAAGCTTTCTTT. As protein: CSVVRGQENTEAFF.

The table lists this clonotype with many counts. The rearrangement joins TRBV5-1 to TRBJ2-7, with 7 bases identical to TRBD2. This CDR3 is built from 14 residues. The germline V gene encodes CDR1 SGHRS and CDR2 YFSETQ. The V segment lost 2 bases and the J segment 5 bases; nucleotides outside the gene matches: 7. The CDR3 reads CASSFSGRLHEQYF. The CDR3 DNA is TGCGCCAGCAGCTTTAGCGGGCGGTTGCACGAGCAGTACTTC.

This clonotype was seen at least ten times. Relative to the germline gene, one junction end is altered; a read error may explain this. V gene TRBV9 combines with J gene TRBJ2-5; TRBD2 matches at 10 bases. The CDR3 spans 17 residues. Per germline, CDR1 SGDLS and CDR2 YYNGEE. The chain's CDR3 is CASSVGGSGGAQGTQYF. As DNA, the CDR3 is TGTGCCAGCAGCGTAGGAGGAAGCGGGGGGGCCCAAGGGACCCAGTACTTC.

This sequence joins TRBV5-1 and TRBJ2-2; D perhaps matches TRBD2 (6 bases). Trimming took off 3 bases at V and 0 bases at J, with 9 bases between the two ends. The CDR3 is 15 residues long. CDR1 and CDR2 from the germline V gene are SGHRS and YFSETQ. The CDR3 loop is CASSSGLPNTGELFF. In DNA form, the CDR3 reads TGCGCCAGCAGCTCGGGACTCCCGAACACCGGGGAGCTGTTTTTT. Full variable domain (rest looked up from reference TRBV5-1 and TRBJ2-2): KAGVTQTPRYLIKTRGQQVTLSCSPISGHRSVSWYQQTPGQGLQFLFEYFSETQRNKGNFPGRFSGRQFSNSRSEMNVSTLELGDSALYLCASSSGLPNTGELFFGEGSRLTVL.

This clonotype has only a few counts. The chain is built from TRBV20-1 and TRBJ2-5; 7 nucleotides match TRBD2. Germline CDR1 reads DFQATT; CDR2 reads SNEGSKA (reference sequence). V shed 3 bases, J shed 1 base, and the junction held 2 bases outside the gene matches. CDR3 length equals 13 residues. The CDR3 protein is CSASGGGQETQYF. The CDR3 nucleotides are TGCAGTGCTAGTGGCGGGGGCCAAGAGACCCAGTACTTC.

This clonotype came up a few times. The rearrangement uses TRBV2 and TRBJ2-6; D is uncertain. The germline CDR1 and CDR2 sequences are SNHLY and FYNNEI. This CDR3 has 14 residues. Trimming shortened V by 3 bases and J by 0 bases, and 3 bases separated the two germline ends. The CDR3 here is CASSDPSGANVLTF. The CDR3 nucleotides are TGTGCCAGCAGTGACCCCTCTGGGGCCAACGTCCTGACTTTC.

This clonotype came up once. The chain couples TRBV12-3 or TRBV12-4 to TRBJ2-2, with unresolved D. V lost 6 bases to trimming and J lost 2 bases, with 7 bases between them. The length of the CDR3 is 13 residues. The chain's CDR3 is CASSPKNTGELFF. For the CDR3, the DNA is TGTGCCAGCAGCCCGAAAAACACCGGGGAGCTGTTTTTT.

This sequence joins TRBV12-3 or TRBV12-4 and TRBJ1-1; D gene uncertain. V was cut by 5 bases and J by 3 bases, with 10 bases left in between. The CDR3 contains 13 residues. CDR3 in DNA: TGTGCCAGCAGTCCTGGCCGGGACACTGAAGCTTTCTTT. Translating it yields CASSPGRDTEAFF.

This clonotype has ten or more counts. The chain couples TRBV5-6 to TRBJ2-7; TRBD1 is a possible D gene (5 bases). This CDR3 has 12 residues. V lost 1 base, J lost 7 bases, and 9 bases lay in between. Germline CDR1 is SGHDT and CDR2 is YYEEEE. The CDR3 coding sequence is TGTGCCAGCAGCTTGACAGGACGGGAGCAGTACTTC. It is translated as CASSLTGREQYF.

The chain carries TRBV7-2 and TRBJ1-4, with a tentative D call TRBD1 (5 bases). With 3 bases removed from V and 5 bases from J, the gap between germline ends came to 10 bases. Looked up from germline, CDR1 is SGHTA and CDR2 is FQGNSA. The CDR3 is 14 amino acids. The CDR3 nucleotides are TGTGCCAGCAGCTTTGACGGGGCAAATGAAAAACTGTTTTTT. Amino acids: CASSFDGANEKLFF. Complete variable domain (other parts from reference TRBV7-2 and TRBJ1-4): GAGVSQSPSNKVTEKGKDVELRCDPISGHTALYWYRQSLGQGLEFLIYFQGNSAPDKSGLPSDRFSAERTGGSVSTLTIQRTQQEDSAVYLCASSFDGANEKLFFGSGTQLSVL.

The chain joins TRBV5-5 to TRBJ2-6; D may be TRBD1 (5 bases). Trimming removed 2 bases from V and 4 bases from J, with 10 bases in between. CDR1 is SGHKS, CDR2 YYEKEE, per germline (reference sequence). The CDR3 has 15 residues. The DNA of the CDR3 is TGTGCCAGCAGCTTAGTAGGGGCCGGGGCCAACGTCCTGACTTTC. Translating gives CASSLVGAGANVLTF. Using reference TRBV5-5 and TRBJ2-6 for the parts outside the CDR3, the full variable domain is DAGVTQSPTHLIKTRGQQVTLRCSPISGHKSVSWYQQVLGQGPQFIFQYYEKEERGRGNFPDRFSARQFPNYSSELNVNALLLGDSALYLCASSLVGAGANVLTFGAGSRLTVL.

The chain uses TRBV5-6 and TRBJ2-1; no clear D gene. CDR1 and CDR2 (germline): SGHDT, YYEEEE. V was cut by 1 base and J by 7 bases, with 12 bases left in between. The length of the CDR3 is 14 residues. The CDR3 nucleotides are TGTGCCAGCAGCTTGATAGGGCTGGGTAATGAGCAGTTCTTC. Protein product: CASSLIGLGNEQFF. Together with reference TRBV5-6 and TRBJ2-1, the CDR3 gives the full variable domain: DAGVTQSPTHLIKTRGQQVTLRCSPKSGHDTVSWYQQALGQGPQFIFQYYEEEERQRGNFPDRFSGHQFPNYSSELNVNALLLGDSALYLCASSLIGLGNEQFFGPGTRLTVL.

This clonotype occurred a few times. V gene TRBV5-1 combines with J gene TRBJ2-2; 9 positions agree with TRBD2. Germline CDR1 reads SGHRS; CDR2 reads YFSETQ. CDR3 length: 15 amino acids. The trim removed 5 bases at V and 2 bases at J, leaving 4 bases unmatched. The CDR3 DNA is TGCGCCAGCAGTCGCGGGGGGGCAAACACCGGGGAGCTGTTTTTT. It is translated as CASSRGGANTGELFF.

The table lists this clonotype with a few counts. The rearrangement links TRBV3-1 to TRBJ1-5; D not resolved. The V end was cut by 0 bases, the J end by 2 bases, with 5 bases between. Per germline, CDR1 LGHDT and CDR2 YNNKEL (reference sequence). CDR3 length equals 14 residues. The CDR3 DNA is TGTGCCAGCAGCCAAGAAATCGGCAATCAGCCCCAGCATTTT. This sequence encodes CASSQEIGNQPQHF.

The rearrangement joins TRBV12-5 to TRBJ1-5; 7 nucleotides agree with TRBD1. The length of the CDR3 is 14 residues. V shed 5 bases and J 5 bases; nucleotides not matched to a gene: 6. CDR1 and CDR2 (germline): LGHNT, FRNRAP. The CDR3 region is CASGQDRVDQPQHF. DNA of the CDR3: TGTGCTAGTGGTCAAGACAGGGTGGATCAGCCCCAGCATTTT.

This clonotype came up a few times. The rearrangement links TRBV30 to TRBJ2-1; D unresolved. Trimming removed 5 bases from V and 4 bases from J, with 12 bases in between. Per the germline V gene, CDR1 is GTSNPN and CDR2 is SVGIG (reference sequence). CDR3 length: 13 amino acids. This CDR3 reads CAWLGIGYNEQFF. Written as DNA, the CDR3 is TGTGCCTGGTTGGGAATCGGTTACAATGAGCAGTTCTTC. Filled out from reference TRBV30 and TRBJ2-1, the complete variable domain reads SQTIHQWPATLVQPVGSPLSLECTVEGTSNPNLYWYRQAAGRGLQLLFYSVGIGQISSEVPQNLSASRPQDRQFILSSKKLLLSDSGFYLCAWLGIGYNEQFFGPGTRLTVL.

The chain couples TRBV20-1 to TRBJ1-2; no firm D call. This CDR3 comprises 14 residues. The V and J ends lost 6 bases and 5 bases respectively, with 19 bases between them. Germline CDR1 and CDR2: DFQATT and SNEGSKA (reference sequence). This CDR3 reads CSARAREGFYGYTF. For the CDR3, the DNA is TGCAGTGCCCGGGCTAGGGAAGGGTTTTATGGCTACACCTTC.

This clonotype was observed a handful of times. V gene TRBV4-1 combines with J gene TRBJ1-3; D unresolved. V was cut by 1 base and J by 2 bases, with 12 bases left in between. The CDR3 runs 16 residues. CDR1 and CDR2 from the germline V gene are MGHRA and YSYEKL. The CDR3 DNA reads TGCGCCAGCAGCCAAGTAGGACGGAGGACTGGAAACACCATATATTTT. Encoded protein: CASSQVGRRTGNTIYF.